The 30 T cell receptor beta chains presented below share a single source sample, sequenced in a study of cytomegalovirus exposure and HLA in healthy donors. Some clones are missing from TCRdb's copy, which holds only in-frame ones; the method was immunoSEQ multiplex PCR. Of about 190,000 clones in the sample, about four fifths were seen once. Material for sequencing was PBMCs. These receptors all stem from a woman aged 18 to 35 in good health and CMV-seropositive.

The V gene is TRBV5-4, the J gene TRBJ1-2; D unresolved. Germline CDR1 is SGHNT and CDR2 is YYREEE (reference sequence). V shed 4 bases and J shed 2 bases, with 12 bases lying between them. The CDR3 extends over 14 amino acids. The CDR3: CASSPLYSNYGYTF. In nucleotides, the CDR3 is TGTGCCAGCAGCCCGCTCTACTCAAACTATGGCTACACCTTC.

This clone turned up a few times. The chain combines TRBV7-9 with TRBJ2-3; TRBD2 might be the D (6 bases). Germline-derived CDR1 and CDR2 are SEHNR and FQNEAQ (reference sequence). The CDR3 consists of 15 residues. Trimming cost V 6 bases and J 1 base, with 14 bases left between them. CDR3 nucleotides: TGTGCCAGCAGGGGCTTGTGGGGGGGCACAGATACGCAGTATTTT. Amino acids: CASRGLWGGTDTQYF.

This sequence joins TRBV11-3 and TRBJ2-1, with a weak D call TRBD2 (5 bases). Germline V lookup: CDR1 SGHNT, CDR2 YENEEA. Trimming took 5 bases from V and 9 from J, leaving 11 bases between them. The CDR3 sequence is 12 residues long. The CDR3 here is CASSKTRGEQFF. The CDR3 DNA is TGTGCCAGCAGCAAGACCCGGGGTGAGCAGTTCTTC.

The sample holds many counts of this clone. This CDR3 is CASSEAYEQYF. CDR3 DNA: TGCGCCAGCAGTGAGGCCTACGAGCAGTACTTC. The chain uses TRBV5-1 and TRBJ2-7, with D hard to call. The CDR3 has 11 amino acids. V lost 5 bases, J lost 2 bases, and 5 bases lay in between. Per germline, CDR1 SGHRS and CDR2 YFSETQ.

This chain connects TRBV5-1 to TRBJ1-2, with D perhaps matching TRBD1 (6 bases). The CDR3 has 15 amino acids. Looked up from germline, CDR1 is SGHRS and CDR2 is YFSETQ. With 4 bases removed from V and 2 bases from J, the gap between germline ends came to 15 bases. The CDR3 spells CASSVAGVPNYGYTF. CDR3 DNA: TGCGCCAGCAGCGTGGCAGGGGTCCCCAACTATGGCTACACCTTC. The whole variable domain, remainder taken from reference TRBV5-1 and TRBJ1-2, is KAGVTQTPRYLIKTRGQQVTLSCSPISGHRSVSWYQQTPGQGLQFLFEYFSETQRNKGNFPGRFSGRQFSNSRSEMNVSTLELGDSALYLCASSVAGVPNYGYTFGSGTRLTVV.

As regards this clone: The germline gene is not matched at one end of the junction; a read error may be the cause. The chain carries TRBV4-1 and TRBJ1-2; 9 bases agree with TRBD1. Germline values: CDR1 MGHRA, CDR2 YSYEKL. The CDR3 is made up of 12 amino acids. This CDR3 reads CASSQLQGALVF. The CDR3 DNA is TGCGCCAGCAGCCAATTACAGGGGGCGCTGGTATTC.

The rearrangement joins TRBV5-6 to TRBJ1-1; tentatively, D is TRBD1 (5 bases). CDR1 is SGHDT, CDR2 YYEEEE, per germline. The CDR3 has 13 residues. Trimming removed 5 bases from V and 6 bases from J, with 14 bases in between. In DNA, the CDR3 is TGTGCCAGCAGTGTAGTGGGGCAGGCTGAAGCTTTCTTT. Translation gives CASSVVGQAEAFF.

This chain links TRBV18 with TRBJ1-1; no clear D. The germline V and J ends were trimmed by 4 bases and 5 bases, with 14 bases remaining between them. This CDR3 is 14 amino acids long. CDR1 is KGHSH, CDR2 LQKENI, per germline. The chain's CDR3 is CASSQDWEGTEAFF. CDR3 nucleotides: TGTGCCAGCTCACAGGATTGGGAGGGAACTGAAGCTTTCTTT.

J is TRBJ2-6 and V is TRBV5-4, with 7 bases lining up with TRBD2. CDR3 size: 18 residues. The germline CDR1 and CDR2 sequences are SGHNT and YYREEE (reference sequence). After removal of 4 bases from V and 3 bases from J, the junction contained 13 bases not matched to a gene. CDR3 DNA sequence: TGTGCCAGCAGCCACGGCTTGGGCGGGGGTGGTGGGGCCAACGTCCTGACTTTC. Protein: CASSHGLGGGGGANVLTF.

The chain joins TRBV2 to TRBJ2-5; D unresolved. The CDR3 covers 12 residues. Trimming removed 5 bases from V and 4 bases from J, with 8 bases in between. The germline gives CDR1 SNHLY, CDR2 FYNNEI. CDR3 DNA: TGTGCCAGCAGTATACCGGGAGAGACCCAGTACTTC. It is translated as CASSIPGETQYF.

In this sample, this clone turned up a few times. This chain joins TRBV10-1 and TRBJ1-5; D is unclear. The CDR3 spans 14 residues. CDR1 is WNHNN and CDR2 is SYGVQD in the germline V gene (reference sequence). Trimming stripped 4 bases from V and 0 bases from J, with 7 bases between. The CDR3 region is CASSAGHSNQPQHF. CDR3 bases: TGCGCCAGCAGTGCCGGTCATAGCAATCAGCCCCAGCATTTT.

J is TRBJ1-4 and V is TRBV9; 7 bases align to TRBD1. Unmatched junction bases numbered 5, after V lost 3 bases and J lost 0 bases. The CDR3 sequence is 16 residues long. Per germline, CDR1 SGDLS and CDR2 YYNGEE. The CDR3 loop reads CASSGGDRSTNEKLFF. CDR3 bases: TGTGCCAGCAGCGGAGGGGACAGATCAACTAATGAAAAACTGTTTTTT.

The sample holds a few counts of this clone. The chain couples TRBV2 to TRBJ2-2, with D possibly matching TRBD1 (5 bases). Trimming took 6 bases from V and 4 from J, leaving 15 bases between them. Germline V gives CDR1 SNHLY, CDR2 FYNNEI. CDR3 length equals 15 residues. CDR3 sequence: CASRKGRQGTGELFF. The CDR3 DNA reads TGTGCCAGCAGGAAGGGGCGACAAGGCACCGGGGAGCTGTTTTTT.

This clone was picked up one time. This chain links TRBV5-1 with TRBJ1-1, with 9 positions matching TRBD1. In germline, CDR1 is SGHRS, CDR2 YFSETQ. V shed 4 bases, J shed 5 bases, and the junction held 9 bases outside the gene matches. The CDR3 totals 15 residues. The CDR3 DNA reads TGCGCCAGCAGCGGCACACAGGGGGCAGGGACTGAAGCTTTCTTT. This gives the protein CASSGTQGAGTEAFF.

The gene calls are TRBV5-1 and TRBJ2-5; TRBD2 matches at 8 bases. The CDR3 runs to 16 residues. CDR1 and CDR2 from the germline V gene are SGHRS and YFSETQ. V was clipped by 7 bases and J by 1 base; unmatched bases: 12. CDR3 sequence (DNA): TGCGCCAGCGCCACAAACGGCGGGGGGACCCAAGAGACCCAGTACTTC. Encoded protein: CASATNGGGTQETQYF. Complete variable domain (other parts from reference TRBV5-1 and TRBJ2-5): KAGVTQTPRYLIKTRGQQVTLSCSPISGHRSVSWYQQTPGQGLQFLFEYFSETQRNKGNFPGRFSGRQFSNSRSEMNVSTLELGDSALYLCASATNGGGTQETQYFGPGTRLLVL.

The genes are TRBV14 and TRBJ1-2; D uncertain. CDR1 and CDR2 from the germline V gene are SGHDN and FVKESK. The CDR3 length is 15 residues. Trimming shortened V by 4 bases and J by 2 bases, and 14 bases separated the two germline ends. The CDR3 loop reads CASSPARRLNYGYTF. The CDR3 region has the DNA TGTGCCAGCAGCCCAGCCAGGAGGCTAAACTATGGCTACACCTTC.

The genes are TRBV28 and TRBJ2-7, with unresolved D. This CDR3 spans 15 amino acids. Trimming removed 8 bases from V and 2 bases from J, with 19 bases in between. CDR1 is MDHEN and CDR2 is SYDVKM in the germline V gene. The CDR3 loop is CASAPTAEYTYEQYF. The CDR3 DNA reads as TGTGCCAGCGCCCCCACAGCAGAGTATACCTACGAGCAGTACTTC.

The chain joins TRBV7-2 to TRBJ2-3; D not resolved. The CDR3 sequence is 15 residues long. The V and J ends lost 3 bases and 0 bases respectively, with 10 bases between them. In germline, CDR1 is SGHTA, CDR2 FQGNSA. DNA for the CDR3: TGTGCCAGCAGCTTGTTTAGTGCTAGCACAGATACGCAGTATTTT. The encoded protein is CASSLFSASTDTQYF.

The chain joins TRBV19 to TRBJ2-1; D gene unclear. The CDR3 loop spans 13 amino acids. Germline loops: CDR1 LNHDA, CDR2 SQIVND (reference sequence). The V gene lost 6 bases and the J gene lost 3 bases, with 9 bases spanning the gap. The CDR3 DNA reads TGTGCCAGTAGCTACTTATTCTACAATGAGCAGTTCTTC. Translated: CASSYLFYNEQFF.

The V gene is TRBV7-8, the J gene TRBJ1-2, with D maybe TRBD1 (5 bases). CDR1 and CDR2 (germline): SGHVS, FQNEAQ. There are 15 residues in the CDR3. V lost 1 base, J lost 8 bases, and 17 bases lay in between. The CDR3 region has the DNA TGTGCCAGCAGCTTAGAATGGGGCCCTCACGGCGGCTACACCTTC. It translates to CASSLEWGPHGGYTF.

This CDR3 is CASSTGRSYEQYF. For the CDR3, the DNA is TGTGCCAGCAGCACAGGCAGGTCCTACGAGCAGTACTTC. The rearrangement links TRBV7-2 to TRBJ2-7; TRBD1 is a possible D gene (5 bases). From germline, CDR1 is SGHTA and CDR2 FQGNSA. V was pared by 5 bases and J by 1 base, with 9 bases between. The CDR3 runs to 13 residues.

The CDR3 loop reads CASSVDGGHVSYNEQFF. In DNA form, the CDR3 reads TGTGCCAGCAGCGTAGATGGGGGCCACGTGTCCTACAATGAGCAGTTCTTC. V gene TRBV9 combines with J gene TRBJ2-1; a possible D gene is TRBD1 (6 bases). The CDR3 has 17 residues. The V gene's germline CDR1 is SGDLS and CDR2 YYNGEE. V lost 0 bases and J lost 1, with 14 bases in between.

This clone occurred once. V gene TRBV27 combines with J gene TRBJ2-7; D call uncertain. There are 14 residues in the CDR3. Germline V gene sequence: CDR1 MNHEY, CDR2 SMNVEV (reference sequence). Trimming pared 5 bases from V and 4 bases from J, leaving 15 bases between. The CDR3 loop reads CASSPAGTGYEQYF. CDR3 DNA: TGTGCCAGCAGTCCGGCTGGTACGGGTTACGAGCAGTACTTC.

The CDR3 sequence: CASSRAGQGAQAFF. The CDR3 DNA reads TGTGCCAGCAGCCGCGCGGGGCAGGGGGCGCAGGCTTTCTTT. The chain is built from TRBV7-2 and TRBJ1-1; 8 positions agree with TRBD1. The ends lost 5 bases at V and 11 bases at J; junction bases unmatched: 13. The CDR3 runs 14 residues. Germline V CDR1 and CDR2: SGHTA, FQGNSA. The full variable domain, in which reference TRBV7-2 and TRBJ1-1 provide the parts outside the CDR3, is GAGVSQSPSNKVTEKGKDVELRCDPISGHTALYWYRQSLGQGLEFLIYFQGNSAPDKSGLPSDRFSAERTGGSVSTLTIQRTQQEDSAVYLCASSRAGQGAQAFFGQGTRLTVV.

CDR3 nucleotides: TGTGCCAGTAACACAGAAAATCAGCCCCAGCATTTT. It translates to CASNTENQPQHF. The chain recombines TRBV19 with TRBJ1-5; no definite D call. The CDR3 runs 12 residues. Germline CDR1 LNHDA, CDR2 SQIVND (reference sequence). The ends were cut back, 7 bases at V and 4 bases at J, with 8 bases in the middle.

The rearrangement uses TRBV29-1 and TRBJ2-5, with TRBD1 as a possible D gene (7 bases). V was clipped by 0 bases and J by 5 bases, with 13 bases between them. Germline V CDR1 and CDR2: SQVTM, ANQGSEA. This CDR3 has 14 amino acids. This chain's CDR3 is CSVEEGPGGETQYF. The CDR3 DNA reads TGCAGCGTTGAAGAGGGGCCAGGGGGGGAGACCCAGTACTTC.

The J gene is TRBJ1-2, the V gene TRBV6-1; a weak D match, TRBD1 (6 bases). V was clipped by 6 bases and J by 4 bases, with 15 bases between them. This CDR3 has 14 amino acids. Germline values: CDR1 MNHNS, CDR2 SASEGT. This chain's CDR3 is CASSQNQGTYGYTF. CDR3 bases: TGTGCCAGCAGCCAGAATCAGGGGACCTATGGCTACACCTTC.

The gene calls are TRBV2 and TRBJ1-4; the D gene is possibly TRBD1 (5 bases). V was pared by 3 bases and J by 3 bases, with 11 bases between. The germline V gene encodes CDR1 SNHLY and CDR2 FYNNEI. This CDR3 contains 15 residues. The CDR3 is CASSEIRAPNEKLFF. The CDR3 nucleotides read TGTGCCAGCAGTGAGATCAGGGCCCCTAATGAAAAACTGTTTTTT.

The CDR3 reads CASSLFPGPETQYF. The CDR3 region has the DNA TGTGCCAGCAGCTTATTCCCAGGCCCAGAGACCCAGTACTTC. The gene calls are TRBV7-7 and TRBJ2-5; no firm D call. The CDR3 loop spans 14 amino acids. V dropped 2 bases and J dropped 4 bases, with 11 bases sitting between them. Per germline, CDR1 SSHAT and CDR2 FNYEAQ (reference sequence).

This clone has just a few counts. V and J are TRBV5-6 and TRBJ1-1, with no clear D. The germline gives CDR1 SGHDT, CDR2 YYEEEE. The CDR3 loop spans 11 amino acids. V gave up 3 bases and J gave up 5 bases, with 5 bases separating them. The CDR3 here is CASSWATEAFF. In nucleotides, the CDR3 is TGTGCCAGCAGCTGGGCGACTGAAGCTTTCTTT.